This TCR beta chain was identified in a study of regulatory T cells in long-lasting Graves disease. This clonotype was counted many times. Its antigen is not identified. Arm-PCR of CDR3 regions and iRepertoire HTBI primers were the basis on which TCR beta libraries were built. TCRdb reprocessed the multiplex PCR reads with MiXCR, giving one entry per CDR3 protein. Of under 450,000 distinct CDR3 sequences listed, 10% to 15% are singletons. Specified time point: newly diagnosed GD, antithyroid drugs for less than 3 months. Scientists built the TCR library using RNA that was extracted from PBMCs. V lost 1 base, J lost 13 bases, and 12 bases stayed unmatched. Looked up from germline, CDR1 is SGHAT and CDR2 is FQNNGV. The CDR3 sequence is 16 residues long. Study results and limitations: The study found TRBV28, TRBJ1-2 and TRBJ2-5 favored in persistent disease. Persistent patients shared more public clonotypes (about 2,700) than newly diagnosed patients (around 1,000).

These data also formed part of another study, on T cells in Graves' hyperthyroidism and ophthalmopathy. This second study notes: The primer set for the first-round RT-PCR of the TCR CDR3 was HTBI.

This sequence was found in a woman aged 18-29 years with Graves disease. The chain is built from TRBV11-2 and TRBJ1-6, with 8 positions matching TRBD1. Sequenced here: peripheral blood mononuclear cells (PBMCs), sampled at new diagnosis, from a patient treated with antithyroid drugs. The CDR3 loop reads CASSLVLAGGFRPLHF. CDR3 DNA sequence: TGTGCCAGCAGCTTAGTGCTGGCAGGGGGCTTCAGGCCCCTCCACTTT.